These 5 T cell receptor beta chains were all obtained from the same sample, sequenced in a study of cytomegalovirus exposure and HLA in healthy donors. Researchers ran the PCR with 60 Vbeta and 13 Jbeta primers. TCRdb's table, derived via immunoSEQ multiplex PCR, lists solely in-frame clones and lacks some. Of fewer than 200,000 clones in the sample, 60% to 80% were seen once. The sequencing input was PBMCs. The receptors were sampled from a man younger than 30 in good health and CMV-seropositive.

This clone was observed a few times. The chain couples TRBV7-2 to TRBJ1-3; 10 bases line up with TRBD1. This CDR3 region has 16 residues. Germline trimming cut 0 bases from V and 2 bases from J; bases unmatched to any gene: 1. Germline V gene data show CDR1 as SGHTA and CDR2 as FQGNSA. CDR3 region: CASSLAGTGAGNTIYF. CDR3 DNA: TGTGCCAGCAGCTTAGCCGGGACAGGGGCTGGAAACACCATATATTTT.

The CDR3 DNA reads TGTGCCAGCAGCCAAATGGGACAGGCGTCCTACGAGCAGTACTTC. Translation: CASSQMGQASYEQYF. The rearrangement uses TRBV7-2 and TRBJ2-5, with TRBD1 identical over 8 bases. The DNA matches TRBJ2-7 better at its end, which makes the J call doubtful. CDR1 is SGHTA, CDR2 FQGNSA, per germline. The CDR3 contains 15 residues.

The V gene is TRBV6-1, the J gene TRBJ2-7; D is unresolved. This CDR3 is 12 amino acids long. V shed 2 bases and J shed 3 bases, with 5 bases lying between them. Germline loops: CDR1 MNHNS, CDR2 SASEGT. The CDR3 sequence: CASSEFNYEQYF. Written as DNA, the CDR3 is TGTGCCAGCAGTGAATTTAACTACGAGCAGTACTTC.

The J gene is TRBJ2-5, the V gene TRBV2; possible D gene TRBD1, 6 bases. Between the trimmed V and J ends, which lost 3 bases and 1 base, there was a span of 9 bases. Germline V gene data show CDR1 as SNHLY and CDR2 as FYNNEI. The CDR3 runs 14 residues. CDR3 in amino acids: CASSEGDTQETQYF. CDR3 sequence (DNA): TGTGCCAGCAGTGAGGGGGACACCCAAGAGACCCAGTACTTC.

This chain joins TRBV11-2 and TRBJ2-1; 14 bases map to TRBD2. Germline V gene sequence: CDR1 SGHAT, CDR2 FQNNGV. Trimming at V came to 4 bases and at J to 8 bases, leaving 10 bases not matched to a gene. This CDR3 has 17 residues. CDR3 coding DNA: TGTGCCAGCAGCTCCGGACTAGCGGGGGGTTTTGCCTATGAGCAGTTCTTC. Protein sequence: CASSSGLAGGFAYEQFF.